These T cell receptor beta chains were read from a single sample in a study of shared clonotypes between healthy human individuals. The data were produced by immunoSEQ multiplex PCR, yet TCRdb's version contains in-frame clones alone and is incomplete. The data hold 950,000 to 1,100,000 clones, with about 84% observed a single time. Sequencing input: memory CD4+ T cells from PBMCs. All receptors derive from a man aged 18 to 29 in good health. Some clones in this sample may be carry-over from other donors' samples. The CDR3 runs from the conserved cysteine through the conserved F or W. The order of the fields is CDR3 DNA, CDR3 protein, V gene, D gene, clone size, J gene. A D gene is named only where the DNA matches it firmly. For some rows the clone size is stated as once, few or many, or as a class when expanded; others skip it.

CDR3 DNA: TGTGCCAGCAGCTTAGGACTAACTTGGGGGGAGCCATACGAGCAGTACTTC
CDR3 protein: CASSLGLTWGEPYEQYF
V gene: TRBV11-2
D gene: -
clone size: -
J gene: TRBJ2-7

CDR3 DNA: TGTGCCAGCAGCTTAGGAGACCAGGGGCGGCAGTACTTC
CDR3 protein: CASSLGDQGRQYF
V gene: TRBV7-9
D gene: -
clone size: -
J gene: TRBJ2-7

CDR3 DNA: TGTGCCAGCAGTTACTCGACTAGCGGGAAAAACATTCAGTACTTC
CDR3 protein: CASSYSTSGKNIQYF
V gene: TRBV6-5
D gene: TRBD2
clone size: -
J gene: TRBJ2-4

CDR3 DNA: TGCGCCAGCAGCTTACTCCCTAGCGGGACATCCTACGAGCAGTACTTC
CDR3 protein: CASSLLPSGTSYEQYF
V gene: TRBV5-1
D gene: TRBD2
clone size: -
J gene: TRBJ2-7

CDR3 DNA: TGCGCCAGCAGCTTGGTTAAAGGGTCAGTTAACACCGGGGAGCTGTTTTTT
CDR3 protein: CASSLVKGSVNTGELFF
V gene: TRBV5-1
D gene: -
clone size: -
J gene: TRBJ2-2

CDR3 DNA: TGTGCCAGCAGCTTAGGCAGCGGGGGATACGAGCAGTACTTC
CDR3 protein: CASSLGSGGYEQYF
V gene: TRBV7-9
D gene: TRBD2
clone size: once
J gene: TRBJ2-7

CDR3 DNA: TGTGCCAGCAGCCGAGACAGGGGGCGGTACGAGCAGTACTTC
CDR3 protein: CASSRDRGRYEQYF
V gene: TRBV7-2
D gene: TRBD1
clone size: -
J gene: TRBJ2-7

CDR3 DNA: TGTGCCAGCCACTGGGAGGGAAACTATGGCTACACCTTC
CDR3 protein: CASHWEGNYGYTF
V gene: TRBV7-2
D gene: -
clone size: -
J gene: TRBJ1-2

CDR3 DNA: TGTGCCAGCAGTTTTGACAGCATCTCTGGCTACACCTTC
CDR3 protein: CASSFDSISGYTF
V gene: TRBV2
D gene: -
clone size: -
J gene: TRBJ1-2

CDR3 DNA: TGTGCCAGCTCACCTTTGGGTTTTAGCGGAAACTACGAGCAGTACTTC
CDR3 protein: CASSPLGFSGNYEQYF
V gene: TRBV18
D gene: -
clone size: -
J gene: TRBJ2-7

CDR3 DNA: TGTGCCAGCAGCCCCGGGTGGGAGGGGAGGACTGAAGCTTTCTTT
CDR3 protein: CASSPGWEGRTEAFF
V gene: TRBV7-2
D gene: -
clone size: -
J gene: TRBJ1-1

CDR3 DNA: TGTGCCAGCAGTGAAGGATCGAGTCGTTATGAGCAGTTCTTC
CDR3 protein: CASSEGSSRYEQFF
V gene: TRBV6-1
D gene: -
clone size: -
J gene: TRBJ2-1

CDR3 DNA: TGTGCCAGTAGTATAAGCCCTCAGGGTAGGGAGACCCAGTACTTC
CDR3 protein: CASSISPQGRETQYF
V gene: TRBV19
D gene: -
clone size: -
J gene: TRBJ2-5

CDR3 DNA: TGTGCCAGCGTGCATTTTAAAGGACAGGGACGGTATGGCTACACCTTC
CDR3 protein: CASVHFKGQGRYGYTF
V gene: TRBV2
D gene: TRBD1
clone size: -
J gene: TRBJ1-2

CDR3 DNA: TGTGCCAGCAGTGGCGATACAGATACGCAGTATTTT
CDR3 protein: CASSGDTDTQYF
V gene: TRBV25-1
D gene: -
clone size: -
J gene: TRBJ2-3

CDR3 DNA: TGTGCCAGCAGCTTAGCGGGTGGGCAGGCAGGTGGCTACACCTTC
CDR3 protein: CASSLAGGQAGGYTF
V gene: TRBV7-3
D gene: -
clone size: -
J gene: TRBJ1-2

CDR3 DNA: TGTGCCAGCAGTTACGGAGCAGGGGGAGAAGCTTTCTTT
CDR3 protein: CASSYGAGGEAFF
V gene: TRBV6-5
D gene: TRBD1
clone size: -
J gene: TRBJ1-1

CDR3 DNA: TGTGCCAGCTCACTACTGGACCGCTACAATGAGCAGTTCTTC
CDR3 protein: CASSLLDRYNEQFF
V gene: TRBV18
D gene: -
clone size: -
J gene: TRBJ2-1

CDR3 DNA: TGTGCCAGCGGAAGAGGGAACACCGGGGAGCTGTTTTTT
CDR3 protein: CASGRGNTGELFF
V gene: TRBV7-7
D gene: -
clone size: few
J gene: TRBJ2-2

CDR3 DNA: TGTGCCAGCAGTTTATGGACCGCGGGGCAGGGAAGGTACGAGCAGTACTTC
CDR3 protein: CASSLWTAGQGRYEQYF
V gene: TRBV28
D gene: -
clone size: -
J gene: TRBJ2-7

CDR3 DNA: TGTGCCTGGAGCACAACTGGAAACACCATATATTTT
CDR3 protein: CAWSTTGNTIYF
V gene: TRBV30
D gene: -
clone size: few
J gene: TRBJ1-3

CDR3 DNA: TGTGCCAGCAGCTTAGGACTTGACTACGAGCAGTACTTC
CDR3 protein: CASSLGLDYEQYF
V gene: TRBV7-8
D gene: -
clone size: many
J gene: TRBJ2-7

CDR3 DNA: TGCGCCAGCAGCCAAGGGCCTTTAAGGGGCTCGGAGACCCAGTACTTC
CDR3 protein: CASSQGPLRGSETQYF
V gene: TRBV4-1
D gene: -
clone size: -
J gene: TRBJ2-5

CDR3 DNA: TGTGCCAGTAGTATCATGTCAGGGGCTGGGACAGCGATCTATGGCTACACCTTC
CDR3 protein: CASSIMSGAGTAIYGYTF
V gene: TRBV19
D gene: TRBD1
clone size: -
J gene: TRBJ1-2

CDR3 DNA: TGTGCCACCAGCTTAAACAGGGGGGGCACTGAAGCTTTCTTT
CDR3 protein: CATSLNRGGTEAFF
V gene: TRBV15
D gene: TRBD1
clone size: once
J gene: TRBJ1-1

CDR3 DNA: TGTGCCAGCCAGAGGGCGGGAGGGCCTGGGAATGAGCAGTTCTTC
CDR3 protein: CASQRAGGPGNEQFF
V gene: TRBV7-3
D gene: TRBD2
clone size: -
J gene: TRBJ2-1

CDR3 DNA: TGTGCCAGCTCACCGGCGGGGCTTGGGTATGGCTACACCTTC
CDR3 protein: CASSPAGLGYGYTF
V gene: TRBV18
D gene: -
clone size: -
J gene: TRBJ1-2

CDR3 DNA: TGTGCCAGCAGGGATCCCTTCGGGGACGGGCAGTACTTC
CDR3 protein: CASRDPFGDGQYF
V gene: TRBV6-6
D gene: -
clone size: -
J gene: TRBJ2-7

CDR3 DNA: TGTGCCAGCAGCTCCGGGACAGGGGCCCACCGACTCTCCCAAGAAAAACTGTTTTTT
CDR3 protein: CASSSGTGAHRLSQEKLFF
V gene: TRBV7-9
D gene: TRBD1
clone size: -
J gene: TRBJ1-4

CDR3 DNA: TGTGCCAGCAGCTTATTTGGCGGGGAATCCTACAATGAGCAGTTCTTC
CDR3 protein: CASSLFGGESYNEQFF
V gene: TRBV7-3
D gene: -
clone size: -
J gene: TRBJ2-1

CDR3 DNA: TGTGCCAGTAGTATATTTAACTATGGCTACACCTTC
CDR3 protein: CASSIFNYGYTF
V gene: TRBV19
D gene: -
clone size: -
J gene: TRBJ1-2

CDR3 DNA: TGTGCCAGCAGTAGGGGACTCAATCAGCCCCAGCATTTT
CDR3 protein: CASSRGLNQPQHF
V gene: TRBV6-1
D gene: -
clone size: -
J gene: TRBJ1-5

CDR3 DNA: TGTGCCAGCAGTTTCCCGGACAGCACAGATACGCAGTATTTT
CDR3 protein: CASSFPDSTDTQYF
V gene: TRBV28
D gene: -
clone size: few
J gene: TRBJ2-3

CDR3 DNA: TGCGCCAGCAGCCAAGATTTTGGACCCCCCTACATCACCTTC
CDR3 protein: CASSQDFGPPYITF
V gene: TRBV4-3
D gene: -
clone size: -
J gene: TRBJ1-2

CDR3 DNA: TGTGCCAGCAGCCGAACTGACAGGCCACGCTACACCTTC
CDR3 protein: CASSRTDRPRYTF
V gene: TRBV5-6
D gene: -
clone size: few
J gene: TRBJ1-2

CDR3 DNA: TGTGCCAGCAGCTTCTCAGGGTCCAGGGAGACCCAGTACTTC
CDR3 protein: CASSFSGSRETQYF
V gene: TRBV5-4
D gene: -
clone size: few
J gene: TRBJ2-5

CDR3 DNA: TGTGCCAGTAGCCCTGGGTGGGCAACTAATGAAAAACTGTTTTTT
CDR3 protein: CASSPGWATNEKLFF
V gene: TRBV19
D gene: -
clone size: -
J gene: TRBJ1-4

CDR3 DNA: TGTGCCAGCAGTGGGGGCCAGGGCTACACCTTC
CDR3 protein: CASSGGQGYTF
V gene: TRBV25-1
D gene: -
clone size: -
J gene: TRBJ1-2

CDR3 DNA: TGTGCCAGCAGCTTAGCGAGCGGGGGCCAAGAGACCCAGTACTTC
CDR3 protein: CASSLASGGQETQYF
V gene: TRBV7-9
D gene: TRBD2
clone size: -
J gene: TRBJ2-5

CDR3 DNA: TGTGCCTGGTCCACAGGGGCCGATCAGCCCCAGCATTTT
CDR3 protein: CAWSTGADQPQHF
V gene: TRBV30
D gene: TRBD1
clone size: many
J gene: TRBJ1-5

CDR3 DNA: TGCAGCGATCACGACAGGGGGAGGGGGGCAGATACGCAGTATTTT
CDR3 protein: CSDHDRGRGADTQYF
V gene: TRBV29-1
D gene: TRBD1
clone size: -
J gene: TRBJ2-3

CDR3 DNA: TGTGCTAGTGGTGCGGGGGGATCGACGCAGTATTTT
CDR3 protein: CASGAGGSTQYF
V gene: TRBV12-5
D gene: TRBD2
clone size: -
J gene: TRBJ2-3

CDR3 DNA: TGTGCCTGGGAAACCCAGGGGGCGCGGTATGGCTACACCTTC
CDR3 protein: CAWETQGARYGYTF
V gene: TRBV30
D gene: TRBD1
clone size: -
J gene: TRBJ1-2

CDR3 DNA: TGTGCCAGCTCTCGGGACAGGGACCTTGGGCCCCAGCATTTT
CDR3 protein: CASSRDRDLGPQHF
V gene: TRBV9
D gene: TRBD1
clone size: once
J gene: TRBJ1-5

CDR3 DNA: TGTGCCAGCAGCCTACTAATGGACACTGAAGCTTTCTTT
CDR3 protein: CASSLLMDTEAFF
V gene: TRBV14
D gene: -
clone size: few
J gene: TRBJ1-1

CDR3 DNA: TGTGCCAGCAGCGTAGGCATTAGCGGGAGGAGCGGGGAGCAGTTCTTC
CDR3 protein: CASSVGISGRSGEQFF
V gene: TRBV9
D gene: TRBD2
clone size: once
J gene: TRBJ2-1

CDR3 DNA: TGTGCCAGCAGTTTATCGGGAAGCTCCTACGAGCAGTACTTC
CDR3 protein: CASSLSGSSYEQYF
V gene: TRBV27
D gene: -
clone size: once
J gene: TRBJ2-7

CDR3 DNA: TGCGCCAGCAGCCAGGGACAGGGAACGTGGGAGGATGGCTACACCTTC
CDR3 protein: CASSQGQGTWEDGYTF
V gene: TRBV5-1
D gene: TRBD1
clone size: -
J gene: TRBJ1-2

CDR3 DNA: TGTGCCAGCAGCGGGTCAGTCTATGGCTACACCTTC
CDR3 protein: CASSGSVYGYTF
V gene: TRBV28
D gene: -
clone size: -
J gene: TRBJ1-2

CDR3 DNA: TGTGCCAGCAGCTTATTGAGGGAACCCTACGAGCAGTACTTC
CDR3 protein: CASSLLREPYEQYF
V gene: TRBV7-9
D gene: -
clone size: -
J gene: TRBJ2-7

CDR3 DNA: TGTGCCAGCCTCGGGCAGGAGGAGAACTACGAGCAGTACTTC
CDR3 protein: CASLGQEENYEQYF
V gene: TRBV28
D gene: -
clone size: -
J gene: TRBJ2-7

CDR3 DNA: TGTGCCAGCCGGACGGACAGTAACACCGGGGAGCTGTTTTTT
CDR3 protein: CASRTDSNTGELFF
V gene: TRBV5-4
D gene: -
clone size: -
J gene: TRBJ2-2

CDR3 DNA: TGTGCCAGCAGTGAAGGGACAATAGGGCGCTATGGCTACACCTTC
CDR3 protein: CASSEGTIGRYGYTF
V gene: TRBV2
D gene: -
clone size: once
J gene: TRBJ1-2